This TCR beta chain is from a study of T cells expressing NK-cell markers. Study-level information: Among eight sequenced donors, seven carried HCMV seropositivity while one was seronegative.

TCRdb re-analyzed the 5' RACE reads; it lists each CDR3 protein once, without DNA. The sample table includes hundreds of thousands of distinct CDR3 sequences. From germline, CDR1 is MNHNS and CDR2 SASEGT. The CDR3 has 15 residues. The sequence was collected from a woman aged 18 to 75 in good health. Material for sequencing was blood T cells: a sorted CD56 or NKG2C T cell subset, CD4+ or CD8+ T cells, or bulk PBMC T cells (not recorded which). V gene TRBV6-1 combines with J gene TRBJ1-4. This CDR3 reads CASSQQTATNEKLFF.